The subject of this entry is one T cell receptor beta chain. This receptor's antigen is unknown. No per-base quality is available; no much larger clone lies one base away. Genomic DNA was isolated using the Qiagen DNeasy kit from unsorted PBMCs as well as from negatively selected CD4+ and CD8+ fractions. Amplification of TCR beta CDR3 regions was done by immunoSEQ multiplex PCR with primers that anneal to V and J segments. A synthetic immune receptor repertoire was used to minimize amplification bias, and remaining bias was computationally removed after sequencing. From the authors' description of their analysis: Custom Python scripts were used to quantify repertoire diversity as the Shannon entropy index. Unsorted, CD4+ and CD8+ repertoires were analyzed separately, except for combined analyses in which CD4+ and CD8+ sequences were merged in silico. The immuneACCESS repertoire file appears here via TCRdb, limited to in-frame rearrangements. These files lack a portion of the clones; in checked studies, under half of the deficit traces to unresolved V genes, and the cause of the others is not known. V and J calls and clone size are given by that table; D and trimming were obtained from the DNA. Across this sample there are fewer than 25,000 clones, with 75% to 90% seen only once. Of the sample, 0.25% is held by the ten largest clones.

V ends up 8 bases short and J 0 bases short, with an unmatched junction base count of 6. The CDR3 spans 15 residues, from the cysteine through the phenylalanine. Only the CDR3 DNA stays, 45 bases, in frame from base 1. Per the germline V gene (reference sequence), SEHNR is the CDR1 and FQNEAQ is the CDR2. This specimen comes from a study of PD-1 blockade in classical Hodgkin lymphoma (dated by TCRdb to 2018 to 2020). General notes on the study: The study used TCR beta sequencing and CyTOF to define a peripheral blood immune signature of response to PD-1 blockade in classical Hodgkin lymphoma. On the study overall, not on this receptor specifically: The study was restricted to a single clinical trial cohort, and the causes of repertoire differences, possibly disease activity or prior therapy, were left undefined. Baseline TCR diversity was reported to be lower in newly diagnosed patients than in healthy donors and to be lower still in relapsed/refractory patients.

The time point label corresponds to: newly diagnosed, previously untreated cHL patient sample. Magnetic negative selection with a Miltenyi CD4+ T cell isolation kit was used to purify CD4+ T cells from thawed PBMCs. As a comparison group for the relapsed/refractory trial patients, PBMCs from patients with newly diagnosed, previously untreated classical Hodgkin lymphoma were sequenced. Peripheral blood was collected in 8 mL Vacutainer Cell Preparation Tubes, from which PBMCs were isolated by centrifugation and then cryopreserved. Purified CD4+ and CD8+ fractions were prepared only for cases with an additional available PBMC sample. Magnetically labelled cells were depleted on LS columns in a quadroMACS separator, and the flow-through was collected as the purified fraction.

Input material: CD4+ T cells from blood. The TCR originated in a human donor with classical Hodgkin lymphoma. The rearranged chain carries TRBV7-9 and TRBJ2-3, with 9 bases matching TRBD2. Read as DNA, the sequence is TGTGCCAGCGGCGGGGGGGCGGCTAGCACAGATACGCAGTATTTT. Its translation reads: CASGGGAASTDTQYF.